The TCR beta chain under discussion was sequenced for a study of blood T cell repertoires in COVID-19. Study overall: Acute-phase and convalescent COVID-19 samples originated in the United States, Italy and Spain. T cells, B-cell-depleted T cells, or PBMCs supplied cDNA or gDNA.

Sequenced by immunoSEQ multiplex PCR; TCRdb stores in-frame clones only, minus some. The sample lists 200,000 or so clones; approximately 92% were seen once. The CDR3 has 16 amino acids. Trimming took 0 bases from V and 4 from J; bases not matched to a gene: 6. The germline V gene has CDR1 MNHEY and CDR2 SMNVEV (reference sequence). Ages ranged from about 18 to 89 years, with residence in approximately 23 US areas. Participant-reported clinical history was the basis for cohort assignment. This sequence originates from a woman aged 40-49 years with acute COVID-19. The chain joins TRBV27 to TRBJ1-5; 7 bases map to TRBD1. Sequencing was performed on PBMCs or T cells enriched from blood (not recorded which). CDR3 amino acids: CASSLSARGWNQPQHF. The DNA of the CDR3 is TGTGCCAGCAGTTTATCGGCCAGGGGGTGGAATCAGCCCCAGCATTTT.